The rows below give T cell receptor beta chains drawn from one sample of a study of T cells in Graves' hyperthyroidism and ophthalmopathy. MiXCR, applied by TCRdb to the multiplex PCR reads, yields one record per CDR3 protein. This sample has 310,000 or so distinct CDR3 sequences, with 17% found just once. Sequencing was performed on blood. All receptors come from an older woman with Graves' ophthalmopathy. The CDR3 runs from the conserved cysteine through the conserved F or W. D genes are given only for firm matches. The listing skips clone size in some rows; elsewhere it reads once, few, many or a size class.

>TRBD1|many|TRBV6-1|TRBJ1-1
CASSRPGQGGSTEAFF
TGTGCCAGCAGCAGACCGGGACAGGGTGGTTCCACTGAAGCTTTCTTT
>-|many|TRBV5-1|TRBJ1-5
CASSVGSNQPQHF
TGCGCCAGCAGCGTTGGAAGCAATCAGCCCCAGCATTTT
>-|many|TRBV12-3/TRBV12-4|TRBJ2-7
CASRGKGYEQYF
TGTGCCAGCAGAGGTAAGGGCTACGAGCAGTACTTC
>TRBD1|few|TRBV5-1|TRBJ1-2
CASSLNSLTGEGYTF
TGCGCCAGCAGCTTGAACTCCCTGACAGGGGAAGGCTACACCTTC
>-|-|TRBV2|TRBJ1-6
CASSDGGGGNSPLHF
TGTGCCAGCAGCGACGGGGGGGGGGGTAATTCACCCCTCCACTTT
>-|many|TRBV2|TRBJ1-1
CAASRREAFF
TGTGCCGCCAGCCGGCGGGAAGCTTTCTTT
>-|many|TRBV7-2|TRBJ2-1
CASSSGRGRIEQFF
TGTGCCAGCAGCTCGGGCCGGGGGCGAATTGAGCAGTTCTTC
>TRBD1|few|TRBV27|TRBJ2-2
CASRPDRGNTGELFF
TGTGCCAGCAGGCCAGACAGGGGTAACACCGGGGAGCTGTTTTTT
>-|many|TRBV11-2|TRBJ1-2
CASSLDLRLYGYTF
TGTGCCAGCAGCTTAGATCTCAGGCTCTATGGCTACACCTTC
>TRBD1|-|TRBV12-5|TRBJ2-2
CASRAGGNTGELFF
TGTGCTAGTAGGGCAGGGGGCAACACCGGGGAGCTGTTTTTT
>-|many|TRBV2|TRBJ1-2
CASSGGNYGYTF
TGTGCCAGCAGCGGGGGTAACTATGGCTACACCTTC
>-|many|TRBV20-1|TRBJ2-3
CSARSYVGSTDTQYF
TGCAGTGCTAGATCTTATGTGGGGTCCACAGATACGCAGTATTTT
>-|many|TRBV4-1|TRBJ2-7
CASSPTPGTYEQYF
TGCGCCAGCAGCCCTACTCCAGGGACCTACGAGCAGTACTTC
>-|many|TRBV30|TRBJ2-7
CAWSVQLSYEQYF
TGTGCCTGGAGTGTGCAACTATCCTACGAGCAGTACTTC
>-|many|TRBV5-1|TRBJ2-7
CASSYPGGEQYF
TGCGCCAGCAGCTACCCCGGAGGCGAGCAGTACTTC
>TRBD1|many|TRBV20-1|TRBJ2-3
CSARDGQGNTDTQYF
TGCAGTGCTAGAGACGGACAGGGGAACACAGATACGCAGTATTTT
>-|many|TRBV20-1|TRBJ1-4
CSADKSNGEELFF
TGCAGTGCTGACAAGAGCAATGGGGAGGAACTGTTTTTT
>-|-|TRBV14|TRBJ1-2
CASSQSIRNGYTF
TGTGCCAGCAGCCAATCGATCAGGAACGGCTACACCTTC
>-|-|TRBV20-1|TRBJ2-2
CGARGRTRDRQGGELFF
TGCGGTGCTAGAGGTCGTACGCGGGACCGCCAGGGCGGGGAGCTGTTTTTT
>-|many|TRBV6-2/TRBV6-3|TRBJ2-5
CASSYARGKTEIGETQYF
TGTGCCAGCAGTTACGCCCGAGGCAAGACGGAGATCGGGGAGACCCAGTACTTC
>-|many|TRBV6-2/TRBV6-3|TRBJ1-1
CASSTDYTEAFF
TGTGCCAGCTCGACCGATTACACTGAAGCTTTCTTT
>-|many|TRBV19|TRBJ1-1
CASSIARYTEAFF
TGTGCCAGTAGTATCGCGCGATACACTGAAGCTTTCTTT
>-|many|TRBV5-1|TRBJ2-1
CASSPAVNEQFF
TGCGCCAGCAGCCCGGCCGTGAATGAGCAGTTCTTC
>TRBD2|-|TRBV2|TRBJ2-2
CASSELAATGELFF
TGTGCCAGCAGTGAGCTAGCGGCCACCGGGGAGCTGTTTTTT
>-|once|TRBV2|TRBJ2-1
CASRKGRVDGDEQFF
TGTGCCAGCAGAAAAGGCAGGGTGGACGGGGATGAGCAGTTCTTC
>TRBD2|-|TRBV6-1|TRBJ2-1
CASSAGTSGSVAEQFF
TGTGCCAGCAGCGCCGGGACTAGCGGGAGTGTGGCGGAGCAGTTCTTC
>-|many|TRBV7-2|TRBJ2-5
CASSLVGRRGATPEETQYF
TGTGCCAGCAGCTTAGTGGGTAGGCGCGGGGCCACTCCTGAAGAGACCCAGTACTTC
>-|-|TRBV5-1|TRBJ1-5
CASSLAGGGDQPQHF
TGCGCCAGCAGCTTGGCCGGGGGGGGGGATCAGCCCCAGCATTTT
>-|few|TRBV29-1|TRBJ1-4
CSVGHRRGEKLFF
TGCAGCGTTGGACACCGACGGGGTGAAAAACTGTTTTTT
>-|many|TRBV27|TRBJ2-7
CASSFLGSWGQHYEQYF
TGTGCCAGCAGTTTTTTAGGGTCTTGGGGGCAACACTACGAGCAGTACTTC
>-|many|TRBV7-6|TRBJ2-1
CASSLYGYLGLSTYNEQFF
TGTGCCAGCAGCTTATACGGGTATCTTGGCCTTTCAACCTACAATGAGCAGTTCTTC
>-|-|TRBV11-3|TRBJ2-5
CASSPGGYQETQYF
TGTGCCAGCAGCCCCGGCGGGTACCAAGAGACCCAGTACTTC
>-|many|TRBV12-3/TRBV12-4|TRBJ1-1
CASIEQGIDTEAFF
TGTGCCAGCATCGAACAGGGTATCGACACTGAAGCTTTCTTT
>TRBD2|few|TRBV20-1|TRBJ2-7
CSARGGGGPYEQYF
TGCAGTGCTAGAGGAGGCGGGGGACCCTACGAGCAGTACTTC
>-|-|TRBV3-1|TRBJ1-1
CASSPLMTESEAFF
TGTGCCAGCAGCCCTTTAATGACGGAAAGTGAAGCTTTCTTT
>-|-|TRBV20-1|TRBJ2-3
CSARLSGTDTQYF
TGCAGTGCTAGACTCTCGGGAACAGATACGCAGTATTTT
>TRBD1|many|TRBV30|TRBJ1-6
CAWSTGENSPLHF
TGTGCCTGGAGCACAGGGGAAAATTCACCCCTCCACTTT
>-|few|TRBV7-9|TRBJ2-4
CASSSPGVGRAKNIQYF
TGTGCCAGCAGCTCCCCCGGGGTAGGGAGAGCCAAAAACATTCAGTACTTC
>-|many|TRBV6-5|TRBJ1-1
CASSYRGETEAFF
TGTGCCAGCAGTTACAGGGGCGAAACTGAAGCTTTCTTT
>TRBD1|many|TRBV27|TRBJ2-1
CASSLFGTGRDEQFF
TGTGCCAGCAGTTTATTCGGGACAGGGAGGGATGAGCAGTTCTTC
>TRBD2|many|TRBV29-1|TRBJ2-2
CSVELAGAIGELFF
TGCAGCGTTGAATTAGCGGGAGCCATCGGGGAGCTGTTTTTT
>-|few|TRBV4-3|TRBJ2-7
CASSQVFQPLGSNGQYF
TGCGCCAGCAGCCAAGTATTTCAGCCTTTAGGTAGCAACGGGCAGTACTTC
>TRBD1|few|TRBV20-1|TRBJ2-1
CSARPGQGNYEQFF
TGCAGTGCTCGCCCGGGACAGGGAAACTATGAGCAGTTCTTC
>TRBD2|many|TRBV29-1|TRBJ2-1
CSVGETSGRNEQFF
TGCAGCGTTGGGGAGACTAGCGGGAGGAATGAGCAGTTCTTC
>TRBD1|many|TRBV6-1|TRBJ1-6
CASMAGTGVNSPLHF
TGTGCCAGCATGGCCGGGACAGGGGTCAATTCACCCCTCCACTTT